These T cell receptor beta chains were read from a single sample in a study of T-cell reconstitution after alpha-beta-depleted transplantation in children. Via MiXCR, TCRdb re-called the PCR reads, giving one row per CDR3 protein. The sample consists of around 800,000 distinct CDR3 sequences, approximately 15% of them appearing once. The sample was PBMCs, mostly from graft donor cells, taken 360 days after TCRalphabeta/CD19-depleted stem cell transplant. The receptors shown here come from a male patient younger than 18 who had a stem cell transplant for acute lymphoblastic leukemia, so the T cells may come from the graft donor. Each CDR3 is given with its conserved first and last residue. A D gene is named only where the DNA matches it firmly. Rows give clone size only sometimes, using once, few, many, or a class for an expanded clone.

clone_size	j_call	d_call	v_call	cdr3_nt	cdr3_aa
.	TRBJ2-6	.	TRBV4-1	TGCGCCAGCAGCTCACCCAAAGGTAGCTCTGGGGCCAACGTCCTGACTTTC	CASSSPKGSSGANVLTF
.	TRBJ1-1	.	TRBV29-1	TGCAGCGTTGGGCCTCGGGGCACTGAAGCTTTCTTT	CSVGPRGTEAFF
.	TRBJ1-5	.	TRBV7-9	TGTGCCAGCAGCTCCACGTATAGCAATCAGCCCCAGCATTTT	CASSSTYSNQPQHF
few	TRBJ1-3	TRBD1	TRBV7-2	TGTGCCAGCAGCTTAAGGGACAGACTACTCGGAAACACCATATATTTT	CASSLRDRLLGNTIYF
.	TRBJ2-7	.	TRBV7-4	TGTGCCAGCAGCTTAGGCGACCTCGCCTACGAGCAGTACTTC	CASSLGDLAYEQYF
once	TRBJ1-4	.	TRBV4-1	TGCGCCAGCAGCCAAGATCGATATCGGAGTAATGAAAAACTGTTTTTT	CASSQDRYRSNEKLFF
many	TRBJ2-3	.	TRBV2	TGTGCCAGCAGACCCCGTGATCTCACAGATACGCAGTATTTT	CASRPRDLTDTQYF
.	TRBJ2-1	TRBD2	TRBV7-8	TGTGCCAGCAGCAAGGGACTAGCGGGAGGGGCAGAGCAGTTCTTC	CASSKGLAGGAEQFF
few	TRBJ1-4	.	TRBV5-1	TGCGCCAGCAGCTTGGGATGGGCTACAACTAATGAAAAACTGTTTTTT	CASSLGWATTNEKLFF
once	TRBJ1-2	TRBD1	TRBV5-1	TGCGCCAGCAGCTTGCAGTGGGACAGGGTTAACTATGGCTACACCTTC	CASSLQWDRVNYGYTF
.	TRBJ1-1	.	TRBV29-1	TGCAGCGTCAATGACTCACATGGGGGGGCTTTCTTT	CSVNDSHGGAFF
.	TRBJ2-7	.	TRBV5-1	TGCGCCAGCAGCTTAGCCAGGATCTTCGACAGACCATCCTCCTACGAGCAGTACTTC	CASSLARIFDRPSSYEQYF
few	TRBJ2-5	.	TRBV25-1	TGTGCCAGCGTTGGGGGGCTGGGGGAGACCCAGTACTTC	CASVGGLGETQYF
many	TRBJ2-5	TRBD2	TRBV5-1	TGCGCCAGCAGCTTGACTAGCGGGTCGTACCAAGAGACCCAGTACTTC	CASSLTSGSYQETQYF
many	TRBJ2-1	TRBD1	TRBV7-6	TGTGCCAGCAGCTCCCAGACAGGGACTGAGCAGTTCTTC	CASSSQTGTEQFF
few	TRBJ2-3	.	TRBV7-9	TGTGCCAGCAGCTTAATCACTAGCAGCGGAAGAAATACGCAGTATTTT	CASSLITSSGRNTQYF
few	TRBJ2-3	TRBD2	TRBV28	TGTGCCAGCAGTTTAAGAGTCCTAGCGGGAGCAGATACGCAGTATTTT	CASSLRVLAGADTQYF
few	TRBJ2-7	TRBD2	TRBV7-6	TGTGCCAGCAGCTTTCGGCTAGCGGGAGATTGGTCCTACGAGCAGTACTTC	CASSFRLAGDWSYEQYF
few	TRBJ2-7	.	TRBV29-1	TGCAGCGTTGAAGATCCAGGGAGGGGGTACGAGCAGTACTTC	CSVEDPGRGYEQYF
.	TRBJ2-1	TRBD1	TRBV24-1	TGTGCCACTGAGACAGGGTTCCACAATGAGCAGTTCTTC	CATETGFHNEQFF
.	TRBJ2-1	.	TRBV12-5	TGTGCTAGTGGTTCCCTCCTAGGGGAGCAGTTCTTC	CASGSLLGEQFF
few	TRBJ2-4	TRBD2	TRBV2	TGTGCCAGCAACAAAGGACAGGGGACTAGCGGACAAAACATTCAGTACTTC	CASNKGQGTSGQNIQYF
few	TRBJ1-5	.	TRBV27	TGTGCCAGCAGCCAGGACGGCTGGAGCAATCAGCCCCAGCATTTT	CASSQDGWSNQPQHF
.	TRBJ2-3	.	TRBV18	TGTGCCAGCTCACCCCCCTCCTCCCCCACAGATACGCAGTATTTT	CASSPPSSPTDTQYF
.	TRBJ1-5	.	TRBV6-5	TGTGCCAGCAGTTCGAACGTCAATCAGCCCCAGCATTTT	CASSSNVNQPQHF
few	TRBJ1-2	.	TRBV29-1	TGCAGCGTTGAGGGATCTCTGAACTATGGCTACACCTTC	CSVEGSLNYGYTF
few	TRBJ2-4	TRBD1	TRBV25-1	TGTGCCAGCACCCGGACAGGGTCCAAAAACATTCAGTACTTC	CASTRTGSKNIQYF
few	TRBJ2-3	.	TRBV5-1	TGCGCCAGCAGCTTGGAGCGTCGCGCAGATACGCAGTATTTT	CASSLERRADTQYF
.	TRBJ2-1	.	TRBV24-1	TGTGCCACCATGGACTCCTACAATGAGCAGTTCTTC	CATMDSYNEQFF
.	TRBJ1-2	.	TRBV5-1	TGCGCCAGCAGCTTGGGTGCGGGGCTTCGGACCTATGGCTACACCTTC	CASSLGAGLRTYGYTF
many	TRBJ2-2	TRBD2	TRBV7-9	TGTGCCAGCAGCTTGGGACTAGTTATCGCCGGGGAGCTGTTTTTT	CASSLGLVIAGELFF
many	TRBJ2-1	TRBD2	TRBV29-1	TGCAGCGTTGAAGATAGGCTAGCGGACCCCAATGAGCAGTTCTTC	CSVEDRLADPNEQFF
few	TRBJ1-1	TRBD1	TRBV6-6	TGTGCCGGGATGGACAGGGGAAGTACCGAAGCTTTCTTT	CAGMDRGSTEAFF
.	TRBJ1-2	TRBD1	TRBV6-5	TGTGCCAGCAGTTATCAGGGGGCAGTTACTAACTATGGCTACACCTTC	CASSYQGAVTNYGYTF
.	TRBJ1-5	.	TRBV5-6	TGTGCCAGCAGCTTGGCAGTGTGGGGCCATCAGCCCCAGCATTTT	CASSLAVWGHQPQHF
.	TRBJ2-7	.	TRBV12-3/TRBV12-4	TGTGCCAGCACCCTAGGTCTAGCTGCCGAGCAGTACTTC	CASTLGLAAEQYF
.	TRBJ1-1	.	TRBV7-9	TGTGCCAGCAACCCAGGGGAGATGCTAACTGAAGCTTTCTTT	CASNPGEMLTEAFF
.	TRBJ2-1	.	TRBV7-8	TGTGCCAGCGGCTTATGGGGCTCCTCCTACAATGAGCAGTTCTTC	CASGLWGSSYNEQFF
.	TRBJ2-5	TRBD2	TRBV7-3	TGTGCCAGCAGCTTAATGCGTCGACTAGCAGCCGGTGAGACCCAGTACTTC	CASSLMRRLAAGETQYF
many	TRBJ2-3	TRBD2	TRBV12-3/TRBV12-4	TGTGCCAGCAGTTTGGGGACTAGGGGTTATTTT	CASSLGTRGYF
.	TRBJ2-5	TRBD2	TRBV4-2	TGTGCCAGCAGCCAGGAAACTAGCGGACTAGAGACCCAGTACTTC	CASSQETSGLETQYF
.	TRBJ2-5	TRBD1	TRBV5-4	TGTGCCAGCAACTCGTGGACAGGGGAAGAGACCCAGTACTTC	CASNSWTGEETQYF
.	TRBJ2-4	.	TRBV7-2	TGTGCCAGCAGCCGTTACGGGGGTCTCCGCAAAAACATTCAGTACTTC	CASSRYGGLRKNIQYF
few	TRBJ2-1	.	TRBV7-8	TGTGCCAGCAGCTTAGCGCCCCCACTAGTTAAGAATGAGCAGTTCTTC	CASSLAPPLVKNEQFF